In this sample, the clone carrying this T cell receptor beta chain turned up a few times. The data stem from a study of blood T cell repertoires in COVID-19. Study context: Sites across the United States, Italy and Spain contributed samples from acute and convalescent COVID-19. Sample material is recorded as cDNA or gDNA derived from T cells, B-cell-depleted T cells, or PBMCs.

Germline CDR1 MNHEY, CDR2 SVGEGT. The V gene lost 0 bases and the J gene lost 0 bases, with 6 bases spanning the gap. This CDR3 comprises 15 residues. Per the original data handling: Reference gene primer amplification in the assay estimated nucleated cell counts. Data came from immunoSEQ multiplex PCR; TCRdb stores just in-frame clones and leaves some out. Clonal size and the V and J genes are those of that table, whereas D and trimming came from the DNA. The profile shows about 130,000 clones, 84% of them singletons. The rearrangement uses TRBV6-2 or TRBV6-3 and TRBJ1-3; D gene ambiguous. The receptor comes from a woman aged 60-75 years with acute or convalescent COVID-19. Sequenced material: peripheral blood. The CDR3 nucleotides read TGTGCCAGCAGTTACTCGCCAGACTCTGGAAACACCATATATTTT. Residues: CASSYSPDSGNTIYF.